This TCR beta chain derives from a study of human T cells and chemical hapten exposure. On this clonotype: What it recognizes is unknown.

The V segment lost 1 base and the J segment 10 bases; nucleotides outside the gene matches: 4. The CDR3 runs to 14 residues. Germline V lookup: CDR1 LGHNA, CDR2 YSLEER. Time point meaning: patch test 2, 6 weeks after DPC sensitization. Treatment in this sample: therapeutic diphenylcyclopropenone sensitization with weekly scalp DPC. Patients had alopecia, were aged 18 to 70, and were not pregnant. Points from the study as a whole: Since the donors had alopecia, their immune response may not be the same as that of healthy people.

The library tagged individual cDNA molecules with unique molecular identifiers. In the original workflow: From about 22,000 to 700,000 TCRs were found per sample, with a median of 95,638. TCRdb reanalysed the RACE reads using MiXCR and keeps one entry per CDR3 protein. The V and J calls here are based on TCRdb, not the publication. The table lists 80,000 to 95,000 distinct CDR3 sequences, under 14% of them singletons. The chain recombines TRBV4-3 with TRBJ1-6, with 7 bases identical to TRBD1. The TCR sequence derives from a man aged 18-30 years with alopecia areata. Some clones in this sample may be carry-over from other donors' samples. Sequences were derived from whole blood, sampled in connection with sensitization to the hapten diphenylcyclopropenone (DPC). In DNA, the CDR3 is TGCGCCAGCAGCCAAGGACAGGGAGGATCACCCCTCCACTTT. Its protein product is CASSQGQGGSPLHF.